Presented here are 24 T cell receptor beta chains from one specimen sequenced in a study of shared clonotypes between healthy human individuals. Clones were sequenced by immunoSEQ multiplex PCR, and TCRdb holds only the in-frame ones, with some missing. The table includes around 700,000 clones, around four fifths detected once. The specimen sequenced was memory CD4+ T cells sorted from blood. As for subset: CD45RA-negative fraction. These receptors came from a woman aged 25-40 years in good health.

The J gene is TRBJ2-7, the V gene TRBV5-1; possibly TRBD1 for D (6 bases). The CDR3 is made up of 14 amino acids. Germline CDR1 reads SGHRS; CDR2 reads YFSETQ. V lost 5 bases, J lost 3 bases, and 15 bases lay in between. CDR3 DNA sequence: TGCGCCAGCAGACGCTCAGGGGACGACTACGAGCAGTACTTC. Its translation: CASRRSGDDYEQYF.

The chain links TRBV5-1 to TRBJ2-7, with no clear D. This CDR3 has 12 residues. V was clipped by 5 bases and J by 1 base, with 7 bases between them. Germline V gene sequence: CDR1 SGHRS, CDR2 YFSETQ. CDR3 residues: CASSRGSYEQYF. In DNA, the CDR3 is TGCGCCAGCAGTAGAGGTTCCTACGAGCAGTACTTC.

CDR3 region: CASLSGRSGELFF. The DNA for the CDR3 is TGTGCCAGCTTAAGCGGGAGGTCAGGGGAGCTGTTTTTT. V is TRBV19 and J is TRBJ2-2; 9 bases line up with TRBD2. V shed 9 bases, J shed 8 bases, and the junction held 7 bases outside the gene matches. In germline, CDR1 is LNHDA, CDR2 SQIVND (reference sequence). This CDR3 has 13 amino acids.

In this sample, this clone turned up a few times. The rearrangement links TRBV7-9 to TRBJ1-4, with D possibly being TRBD1 (5 bases). Germline assignment: CDR1 SEHNR and CDR2 FQNEAQ (reference sequence). The V and J ends lost 0 bases and 4 bases respectively, with 9 bases between them. The CDR3 consists of 15 residues. The CDR3 reads CASSLAGTLNEKLFF. The CDR3 coding sequence is TGTGCCAGCAGCTTAGCAGGGACCCTTAATGAAAAACTGTTTTTT.

The V and J genes are TRBV2 and TRBJ1-5, with 7 bases matching TRBD1. The CDR3 spans 15 residues. CDR1 is SNHLY, CDR2 FYNNEI, per germline. V shed 4 bases and J 4 bases; nucleotides not matched to a gene: 7. As DNA, the CDR3 is TGTGCCAGCAGTGCCGAGGCAGGGGGAAATCAGCCCCAGCATTTT. Translating gives CASSAEAGGNQPQHF.

V usage is TRBV7-3 and J usage is TRBJ2-1, with TRBD1 identical over 7 bases. Germline CDR1 SGHTA, CDR2 FQGTGA. V dropped 1 base and J dropped 1; count of bases not matched to a gene: 4. The CDR3 length is 16 residues. This chain's CDR3 is CASSLRDRASYNEQFF. The CDR3, as DNA: TGTGCCAGCAGCTTAAGGGACAGAGCATCCTACAATGAGCAGTTCTTC. Using reference TRBV7-3 and TRBJ2-1 for the parts outside the CDR3, the full variable domain is GAGVSQTPSNKVTEKGKYVELRCDPISGHTALYWYRQSLGQGPEFLIYFQGTGAADDSGLPNDRFFAVRPEGSVSTLKIQRTERGDSAVYLCASSLRDRASYNEQFFGPGTRLTVL.

The chain recombines TRBV4-1 with TRBJ1-1; the match to TRBD1 covers 9 bases. Germline assignment: CDR1 MGHRA and CDR2 YSYEKL. The CDR3 is 19 amino acids. With 4 bases clipped from V and 1 base from J, the junction kept 16 bases outside the gene matches. CDR3 sequence (DNA): TGCGCCAGCAGCCCCGCCTGGCCGGGACAGGGAAGGCCGAACACTGAAGCTTTCTTT. It encodes CASSPAWPGQGRPNTEAFF.

The chain combines TRBV6-1 with TRBJ2-3; TRBD1 matches 8 bases. This CDR3 has 15 amino acids. Trimming took 3 bases from V and 5 from J; bases not matched to a gene: 7. In germline, CDR1 is MNHNS, CDR2 SASEGT. The CDR3 coding sequence is TGTGCCAGCAGTGACCCGGACAGGGTACGAGATACGCAGTATTTT. Translation: CASSDPDRVRDTQYF.

This clone was found a few times. This chain links TRBV7-2 with TRBJ2-1; 8 bases agree with TRBD1. With V trimmed by 6 bases and J by 6 bases, 4 bases remained unmatched. This CDR3 is built from 13 residues. Germline V gene sequence: CDR1 SGHTA, CDR2 FQGNSA. CDR3 sequence reads: CASRDRELNEQFF. CDR3 in DNA: TGTGCCAGCAGGGACAGGGAACTCAATGAGCAGTTCTTC.

The V and J genes are TRBV6-1 and TRBJ1-5; D is undetermined. CDR1 is MNHNS and CDR2 is SASEGT in the germline V gene. The germline V and J ends were trimmed by 4 bases and 4 bases, with 11 bases remaining between them. The CDR3 extends over 14 amino acids. The CDR3 here is CASSGRPLNQPQHF. In DNA form, the CDR3 reads TGTGCCAGCAGTGGTCGGCCGCTTAATCAGCCCCAGCATTTT.

This clone was seen a few times. The J gene is TRBJ1-1, the V gene TRBV4-1; the match to TRBD1 covers 9 bases. Germline V gene data show CDR1 as MGHRA and CDR2 as YSYEKL. The length of the CDR3 is 15 residues. J was trimmed by 8 bases and V by 1 base; bases with no gene match: 8. This chain's CDR3 is CASSQVGTGRTEAFF. The DNA for the CDR3 is TGCGCCAGCAGCCAAGTTGGGACAGGGAGGACGGAAGCTTTCTTT.

This chain links TRBV19 with TRBJ1-4; D not certain. The germline CDR1 and CDR2 sequences are LNHDA and SQIVND (reference sequence). Trimming removed 4 bases at V and 0 bases at J, with 9 bases between. This CDR3 region has 15 residues. The CDR3 spells CASSNPVATNEKLFF. The CDR3 nucleotides are TGTGCCAGTAGTAATCCCGTTGCAACTAATGAAAAACTGTTTTTT.

The chain uses TRBV11-2 and TRBJ2-2; unclear D gene. The V gene's germline CDR1 is SGHAT and CDR2 FQNNGV. The V gene lost 4 bases and the J gene lost 6 bases, with 15 bases spanning the gap. CDR3 size: 15 residues. The CDR3 DNA follows: TGTGCCAGCAGCTGGGGTAGCTTGGTGGCCGGGGAGCTGTTTTTT. Residues: CASSWGSLVAGELFF.

The chain joins TRBV18 to TRBJ2-1; no firm D call. The CDR3 runs to 16 residues. Trimming shortened V by 3 bases and J by 0 bases, and 12 bases separated the two germline ends. The germline gives CDR1 KGHSH, CDR2 LQKENI. The CDR3 reads CASSPPGRSSYNEQFF. The CDR3 DNA sequence: TGTGCCAGCTCACCGCCCGGCCGGAGCTCCTACAATGAGCAGTTCTTC.

The chain is built from TRBV28 and TRBJ1-1, with D tentatively TRBD1 (6 bases). The length of the CDR3 is 16 residues. The germline V and J ends were trimmed by 1 base and 5 bases, with 17 bases remaining between them. Germline CDR1 is MDHEN and CDR2 is SYDVKM. CDR3 amino acids: CASSLYTQGPRTEAFF. In nucleotides, the CDR3 is TGTGCCAGCAGTTTATATACACAGGGACCACGGACTGAAGCTTTCTTT.

This rearrangement joins TRBV6-1 to TRBJ1-2; TRBD1 is a possible D gene (6 bases). V lost 5 bases and J lost 4, with 17 bases in between. CDR1 is MNHNS and CDR2 is SASEGT in the germline V gene. CDR3 length: 15 residues. CDR3 bases: TGTGCCAGCAGTCTCGACCTTGGACAGCCCTATGGCTACACCTTC. Its protein is CASSLDLGQPYGYTF.

Only a few counts were recorded for this clone. CDR3 protein: CASSGFREDTQYF. Written as DNA, the CDR3 is TGTGCCAGCAGTGGGTTTAGGGAGGATACGCAGTATTTT. The chain recombines TRBV2 with TRBJ2-3; possible D gene TRBD2, 5 bases. Germline V gene lookup returns CDR1 SNHLY and CDR2 FYNNEI. Trimming shortened V by 4 bases and J by 6 bases, and 11 bases separated the two germline ends. This CDR3 comprises 13 residues.

The chain is built from TRBV5-1 and TRBJ2-7; D not resolved. Germline CDR1 is SGHRS and CDR2 is YFSETQ. With 0 bases removed from V and 2 bases from J, the gap between germline ends came to 18 bases. The CDR3 extends over 17 amino acids. The CDR3 is CASSLALRHAGAYEQYF. CDR3 DNA: TGCGCCAGCAGCTTGGCCTTACGACACGCTGGGGCCTACGAGCAGTACTTC.

The rearrangement joins TRBV29-1 to TRBJ2-1, with a tentative D call TRBD1 (5 bases). Trimming took off 2 bases at V and 6 bases at J, with 14 bases between the two ends. Germline V CDR1 and CDR2: SQVTM, ANQGSEA. The CDR3 runs 14 residues. The CDR3 loop reads CSVERNLGVNEQFF. CDR3 sequence (DNA): TGCAGCGTTGAAAGGAACTTAGGGGTCAATGAGCAGTTCTTC.

This clone was detected many times. This sample includes further DNA sequences coding for the same CDR3. This rearrangement joins TRBV28 to TRBJ2-7, with D possibly being TRBD2 (5 bases). The CDR3 has 13 amino acids. V was shortened by 4 bases and J by 1 base, with 8 bases between the two germline ends. Germline V gene data show CDR1 as MDHEN and CDR2 as SYDVKM. This CDR3 reads CASSSGYSYEQYF. DNA of the CDR3: TGTGCCAGCAGTTCGGGATATTCCTACGAGCAGTACTTC.

This clone showed up many times. J is TRBJ2-5 and V is TRBV5-4; 10 bases are shared with TRBD2. The CDR3 has 15 amino acids. V lost 0 bases, J lost 4 bases, and 3 bases stayed unmatched. Germline CDR1 is SGHNT and CDR2 is YYREEE (reference sequence). The CDR3 is CASSLGGLAIETQYF. The CDR3 DNA is TGTGCCAGCAGCTTGGGGGGACTAGCGATAGAGACCCAGTACTTC.

This clone was observed a handful of times. This rearrangement joins TRBV25-1 to TRBJ2-7; possible D gene TRBD1, 6 bases. Deletions cut 2 bases from V and 3 bases from J, with 11 bases between. CDR1 and CDR2 from the germline V gene are MGHDK and SYGVNS. This CDR3 comprises 14 residues. The CDR3 loop is CASSEGATGYEQYF. DNA for the CDR3: TGTGCCAGCAGTGAAGGAGCGACAGGCTACGAGCAGTACTTC.

The chain combines TRBV7-9 with TRBJ1-1; D unresolved. CDR1 and CDR2 (germline): SEHNR, FQNEAQ (reference sequence). Trimming took 2 bases from V and 8 from J, leaving 12 bases between them. This CDR3 comprises 13 residues. CDR3 region: CASSLRMSDEAFF. The CDR3 DNA reads TGTGCCAGCAGCTTACGGATGTCAGACGAAGCTTTCTTT.

A few counts support this clone. At the DNA level, this CDR3 is encoded by other sequences in the same sample as well. V and J are TRBV18 and TRBJ1-1; a weak D match, TRBD1 (6 bases). The CDR3 covers 13 residues. V shed 1 base and J shed 3 bases, with 6 bases lying between them. CDR1 and CDR2 from the germline V gene are KGHSH and LQKENI. The CDR3 region is CASSPQGDTEAFF. The DNA for the CDR3 is TGTGCCAGCTCACCACAGGGGGACACTGAAGCTTTCTTT.